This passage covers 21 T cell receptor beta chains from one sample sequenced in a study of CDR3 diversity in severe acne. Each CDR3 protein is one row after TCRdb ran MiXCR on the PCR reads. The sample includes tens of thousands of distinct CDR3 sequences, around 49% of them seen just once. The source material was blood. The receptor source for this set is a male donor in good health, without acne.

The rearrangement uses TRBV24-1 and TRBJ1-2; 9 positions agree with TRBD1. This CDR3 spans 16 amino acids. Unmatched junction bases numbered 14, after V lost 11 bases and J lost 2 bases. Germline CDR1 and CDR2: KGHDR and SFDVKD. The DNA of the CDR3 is TGTGCCAGCTCACCCGGACAGGGGATCGGAAACTATGGCTACACCTTC. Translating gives CASSPGQGIGNYGYTF.

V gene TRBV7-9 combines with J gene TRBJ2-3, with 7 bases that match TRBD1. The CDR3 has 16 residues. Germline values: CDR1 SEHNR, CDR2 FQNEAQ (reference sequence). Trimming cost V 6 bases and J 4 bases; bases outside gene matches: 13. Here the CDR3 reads CASRRLGTAQADTQYF. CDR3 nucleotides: TGTGCCAGCAGGAGACTCGGGACAGCTCAAGCAGATACGCAGTATTTT.

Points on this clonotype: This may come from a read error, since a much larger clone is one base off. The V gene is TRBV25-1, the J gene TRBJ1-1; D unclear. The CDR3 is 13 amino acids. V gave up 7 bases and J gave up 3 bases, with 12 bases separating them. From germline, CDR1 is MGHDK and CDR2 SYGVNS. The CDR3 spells CASTGLMDTEAFF. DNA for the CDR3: TGTGCCAGCACTGGCCTTATGGACACTGAAGCTTTCTTT.

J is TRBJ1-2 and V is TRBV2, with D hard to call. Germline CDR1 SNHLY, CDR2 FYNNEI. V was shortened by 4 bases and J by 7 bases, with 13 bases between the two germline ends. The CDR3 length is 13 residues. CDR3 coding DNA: TGTGCCAGCAGTGTGGTGGCGGGCGGTGGCTACACCTTC. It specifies CASSVVAGGGYTF.

CDR3 sequence (DNA): TGCGCCAGCAGCTACGGACAGGCGATCTCTGGAAACACCATATATTTT. Its protein product is CASSYGQAISGNTIYF. This chain links TRBV5-1 with TRBJ1-3; TRBD1 matches 7 bases. The CDR3 sequence is 16 residues long. Per the germline V gene, CDR1 is SGHRS and CDR2 is YFSETQ. After removal of 3 bases from V and 0 bases from J, the junction contained 6 bases not matched to a gene.

The CDR3 bases are TGTGCCAGCAGCTTAGATGGCAGGGCGAGCCCTAGCGCAGATACGCAGTATTTT. This encodes CASSLDGRASPSADTQYF. This chain uses TRBV7-9 with TRBJ2-3; D perhaps matches TRBD2 (6 bases). CDR1 and CDR2 (germline): SEHNR, FQNEAQ (reference sequence). V was shortened by 1 base and J by 4 bases, with 21 bases between the two germline ends. The CDR3 has 18 residues.

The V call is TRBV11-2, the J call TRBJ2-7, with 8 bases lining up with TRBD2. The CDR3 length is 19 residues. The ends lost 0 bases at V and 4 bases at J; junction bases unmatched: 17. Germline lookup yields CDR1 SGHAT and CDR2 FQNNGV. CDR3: CASSLDLTSGGGGIYEQYF. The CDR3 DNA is TGTGCCAGCAGCTTAGATCTAACTAGCGGAGGTGGAGGGATTTACGAGCAGTACTTC.

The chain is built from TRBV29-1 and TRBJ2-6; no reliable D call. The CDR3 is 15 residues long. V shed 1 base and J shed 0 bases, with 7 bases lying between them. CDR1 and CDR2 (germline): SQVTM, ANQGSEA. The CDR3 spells CSVEVRSSGANVLTF. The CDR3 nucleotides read TGCAGCGTTGAAGTACGGAGCTCTGGGGCCAACGTCCTGACTTTC.

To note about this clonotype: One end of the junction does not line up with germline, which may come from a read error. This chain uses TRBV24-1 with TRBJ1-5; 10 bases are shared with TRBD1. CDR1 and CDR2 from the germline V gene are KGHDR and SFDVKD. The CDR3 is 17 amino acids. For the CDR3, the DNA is TGTGCCATCAGTGGCTGGGGACAGGGGTCCCTGGGGCAGCCCCAGCATTTT. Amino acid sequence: CAISGWGQGSLGQPQHF.

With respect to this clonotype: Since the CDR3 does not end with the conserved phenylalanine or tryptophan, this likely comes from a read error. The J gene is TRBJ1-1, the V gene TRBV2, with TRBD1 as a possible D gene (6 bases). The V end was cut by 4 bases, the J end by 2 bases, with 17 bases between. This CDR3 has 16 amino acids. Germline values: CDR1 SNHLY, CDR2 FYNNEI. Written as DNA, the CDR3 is TGTGCCAGCAGTGGGGGGCGGCTAGCTGGAAACACTGAAGCTTTCATT. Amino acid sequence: CASSGGRLAGNTEAFI.

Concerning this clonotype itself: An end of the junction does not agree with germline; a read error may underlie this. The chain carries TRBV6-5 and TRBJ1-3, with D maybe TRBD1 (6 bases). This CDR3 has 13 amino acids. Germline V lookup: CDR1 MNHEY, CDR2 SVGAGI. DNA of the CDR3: TGTGCCAGCAGTAACGGGGGCGGGAACACCATACATTTT. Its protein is CASSNGGGNTIHF.

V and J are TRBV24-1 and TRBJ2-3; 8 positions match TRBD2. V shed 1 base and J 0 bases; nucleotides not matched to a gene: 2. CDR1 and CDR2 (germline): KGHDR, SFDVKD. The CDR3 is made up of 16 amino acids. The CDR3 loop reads CATSDFSGTSTDTQYF. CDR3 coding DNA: TGTGCCACCAGTGATTTTAGCGGGACCAGCACAGATACGCAGTATTTT.

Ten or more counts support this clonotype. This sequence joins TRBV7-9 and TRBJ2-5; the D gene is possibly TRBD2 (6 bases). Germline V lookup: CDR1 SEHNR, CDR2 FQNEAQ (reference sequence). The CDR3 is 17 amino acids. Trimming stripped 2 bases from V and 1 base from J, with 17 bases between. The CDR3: CASSLTGGAGPQETQYF. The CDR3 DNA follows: TGTGCCAGCAGCTTAACGGGTGGAGCGGGCCCCCAAGAGACCCAGTACTTC.

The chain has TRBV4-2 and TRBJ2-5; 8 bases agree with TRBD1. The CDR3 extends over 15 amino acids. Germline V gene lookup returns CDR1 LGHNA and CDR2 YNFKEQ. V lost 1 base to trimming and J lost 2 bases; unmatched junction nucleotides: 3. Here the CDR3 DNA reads TGTGCCAGCAGCCAAGCCGGGACAGGACAAGAGACCCAGTACTTC. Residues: CASSQAGTGQETQYF.

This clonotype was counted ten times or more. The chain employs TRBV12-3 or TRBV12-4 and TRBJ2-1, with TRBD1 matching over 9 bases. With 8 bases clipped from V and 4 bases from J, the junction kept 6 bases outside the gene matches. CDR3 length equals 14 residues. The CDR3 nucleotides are TGTGCCAGCGGCCCGGGACAGGGATACAATGAGCAGTTCTTC. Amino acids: CASGPGQGYNEQFF.

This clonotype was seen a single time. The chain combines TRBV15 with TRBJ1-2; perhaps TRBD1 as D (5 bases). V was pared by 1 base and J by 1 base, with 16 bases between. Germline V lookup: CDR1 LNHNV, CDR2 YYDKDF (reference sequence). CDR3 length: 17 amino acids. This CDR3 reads CATSRAGGAAINYGYTF. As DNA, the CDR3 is TGTGCCACCAGCAGAGCAGGAGGGGCCGCAATTAACTATGGCTACACCTTC.

The CDR3 DNA sequence: TGCGCCAGCGGCTCTAAAGGACAGGGCGCCACTGAAGCTTTCTTT. Translating it yields CASGSKGQGATEAFF. The chain recombines TRBV5-1 with TRBJ1-1; TRBD1 aligns across 8 bases. The CDR3 consists of 15 residues. The V gene's germline CDR1 is SGHRS and CDR2 YFSETQ. With V trimmed by 7 bases and J by 4 bases, 12 bases remained unmatched.

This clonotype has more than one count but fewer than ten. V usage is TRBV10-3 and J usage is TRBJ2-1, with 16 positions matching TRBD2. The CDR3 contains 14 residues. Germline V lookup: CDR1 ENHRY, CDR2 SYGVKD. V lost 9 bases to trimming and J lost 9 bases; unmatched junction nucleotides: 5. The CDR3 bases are TGTGCCATAGGGACTAGCGGGGGGGCGGGTGAGCAGTTCTTC. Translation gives CAIGTSGGAGEQFF.

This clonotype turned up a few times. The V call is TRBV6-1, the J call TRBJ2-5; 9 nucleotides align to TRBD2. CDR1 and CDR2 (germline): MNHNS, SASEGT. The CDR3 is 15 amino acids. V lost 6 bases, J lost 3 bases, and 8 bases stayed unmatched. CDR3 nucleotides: TGTGCCAGCAGCCAGCTAGCGGGGTCCGAAGAGACCCAGTACTTC. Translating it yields CASSQLAGSEETQYF.

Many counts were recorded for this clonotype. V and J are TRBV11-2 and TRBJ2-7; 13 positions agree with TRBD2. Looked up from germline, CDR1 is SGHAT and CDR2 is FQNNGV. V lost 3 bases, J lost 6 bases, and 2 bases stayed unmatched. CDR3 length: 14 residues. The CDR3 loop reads CASSFRTSGSEQYF. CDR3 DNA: TGTGCCAGCAGCTTCAGGACTAGCGGGAGCGAGCAGTACTTC.

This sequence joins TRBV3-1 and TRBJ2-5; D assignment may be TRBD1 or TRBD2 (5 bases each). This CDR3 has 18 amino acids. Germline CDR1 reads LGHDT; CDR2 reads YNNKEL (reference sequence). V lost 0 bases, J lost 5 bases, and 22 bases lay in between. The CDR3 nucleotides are TGTGCCAGCAGCCAAGATACGCTTAAACCTAGGGACCGGGAGACCCAGTACTTC. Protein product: CASSQDTLKPRDRETQYF.